This T cell receptor (beta chain) was recorded in a study of T cells in Graves' hyperthyroidism and ophthalmopathy (dated by TCRdb to about 2019). About the study as a whole: Peripheral blood samples were taken at the time of initial diagnosis, prior to any treatment. A discovery cohort of fewer than 110 patients, 43 with Graves' ophthalmopathy and fewer than 65 with stable Graves' hyperthyroidism, was used to find distinguishing TCR V-J signatures. An independent validation cohort of 18 to 20 hyperthyroidism patients and about 16 patients who later progressed to ophthalmopathy tested prospective prediction of ophthalmopathy. For training and testing, the roughly 97 patients in the discovery cohort were randomly divided in a 7:3 ratio. The study also compared thyroid tissue and blood T-cell repertoires from a handful of Graves' hyperthyroidism patients. After sampling, hyperthyroidism patients received methimazole starting at 30 mg daily, and ophthalmopathy patients received high-dose intravenous methylprednisolone. TCR Vbeta CDR3 sequencing of 130 to 150 peripheral blood samples (43 ophthalmopathy, some 75 hyperthyroidism and roughly 17 progressor patients) is reported in the paper.

This clonotype was seen many times. Its specific antigen is unknown. The record has no base qualities; no much larger clone is one base away. The TCR beta CDR3 regions were amplified from the RNA transcripts. The first round of RT-PCR for the TCR CDR3 was performed with the HTBI primer set and the Qiagen OneStep RT-PCR kit. Libraries were constructed in a second round of multiplex PCR, after which size selection and purification were carried out. Sequencing of the libraries was done on an Illumina HiSeq2000 using paired-end 100 bp reads. As for how the authors treated the data: SOAPnuke was used to process the raw data, removing reads that contained adapters or uncalled bases, had a mean Phred below 15, or lacked an exact match to the constant primer or identifier. High-quality paired reads were merged with COPE v1.2.5, and unique nucleotide sequences were defined as clonotypes. MiTCR v1.1 was used to align clonotypes to the IMGT TRBV, TRBD and TRBJ reference segments. Analysis was restricted to V-J combinations with a frequency above 0.0001, which covered 99.2% of repertoires. A TCS score was defined as the ratio between F50 (clonal expansion) and ExV (chaos), using BLOSUM62-based TCRdist between CDR3 peptides within each V-J. Welch's t-statistics and random forest reduced approximately 520 V-J features to roughly 13, which were used in a naive Bayes classifier (R e1071). In TCRdb, the public reads were trimmed at Q25 with fastp and aligned with MiXCR, with productive beta chains retained. All rows with the same CDR3 protein become a single entry with the most common DNA and genes. TCRdb, not the authors, supplied the V and J calls. Across this sample there are around 360,000 distinct CDR3 sequences, with roughly 15% seen only once. Of the sample, approximately 19% falls within the top ten clones.

In the ophthalmopathy patients, disease was moderately to severely active, with a Clinical Activity Score of 3 or more, a NOSPECS grade of 4 or more, and a duration of less than 3 months. Exclusion was applied to patients with uncontrolled infections, other autoimmune diseases, pregnancy or lactation. Diagnoses were based on clinical symptoms, serum thyroxine and TRAb, thyroid ultrasound and orbital computed tomography. PBMCs were isolated from roughly 10 ml of fresh peripheral blood by Ficoll-Paque density gradient centrifugation. Trizol reagent was used to extract total RNA, and RNA quality was then checked on an Agilent 2100 Bioanalyzer. The investigation overall reported the following: Sample size was not statistically predetermined, and investigators were not blinded to group allocation. In validation, the model predicted progression to ophthalmopathy with about 71% sensitivity and approximately 74% specificity, a median of 6.5 months before onset. Most expanded thyroid clonotypes (frequency above 0.001) were also detected in blood, suggesting blood repertoires may reflect thyroid immune responses. A model built on a 13 V-J signature distinguished ophthalmopathy from stable hyperthyroidism, reaching roughly 88% sensitivity and around 82% specificity in cross-validation and 80%/75% in testing.

Relative to germline, V is missing 6 bases and J is missing 4 bases, with 14 bases of the junction outside any gene match. The CDR3 contains 17 residues, cysteine and phenylalanine counted. The read is trimmed to its CDR3 DNA, 51 bases read in frame from base 1. The germline V gene (reference sequence) yields MNHEY for CDR1 and SMNVEV for CDR2. The chain employs TRBV27 and TRBJ2-1; TRBD1 fits 8 bases in the junction. This sequence was found in a woman aged 60-75 years with Graves' ophthalmopathy. Source material: blood. At the DNA level, the sequence is TGTGCCAGCAGACCGGACAGGGTGGGGGGATGGTACAATGAGCAGTTCTTC. It translates as CASRPDRVGGWYNEQFF.